The 7 T cell receptor beta chains below come from one sample, sequenced in a study of shared clonotypes between healthy human individuals. The naive CD8 fraction comprised CD45RO-negative cells positively selected for CCR7 and excluded terminally differentiated effector memory CD45RA+ cells. Using immunoSEQ multiplex PCR, the repertoire was profiled, and TCRdb retains in-frame clones only, with some absent. This sample has approximately 720,000 clones, with about 91% found just once. The specimen sequenced was naive CD8+ T cells sorted from blood. The receptors derive from a man younger than 40 in good health.

This sequence joins TRBV11-2 and TRBJ2-3; the D gene could be TRBD1 or TRBD2 (6 bases each). V lost 1 base and J lost 4, with 21 bases in between. Germline V CDR1 and CDR2: SGHAT, FQNNGV. CDR3 length: 18 residues. CDR3 sequence (DNA): TGTGCCAGCAGCTTAGTCCCACACGCGGGGACACTTGCAGATACGCAGTATTTT. Translating it yields CASSLVPHAGTLADTQYF. Filled out from reference TRBV11-2 and TRBJ2-3, the complete variable domain reads EAGVAQSPRYKIIEKRQSVAFWCNPISGHATLYWYQQILGQGPKLLIQFQNNGVVDDSQLPKDRFSAERLKGVDSTLKIQPAKLEDSAVYLCASSLVPHAGTLADTQYFGPGTRLTVL.

V and J are TRBV30 and TRBJ2-7; D unresolved. CDR1 is GTSNPN, CDR2 SVGIG, per germline (reference sequence). Trimming stripped 0 bases from V and 3 bases from J, with 15 bases between. This CDR3 has 15 amino acids. DNA of the CDR3: TGTGCCTGGAGTGTAGAACGGCGGTTCCTCTACGAGCAGTACTTC. Translation: CAWSVERRFLYEQYF.

Here the CDR3 DNA reads TGCGCCACTAGGGGGGTGGAGGATGAAAAACTGTTTTTT. The encoded protein is CATRGVEDEKLFF. The chain recombines TRBV10-2 with TRBJ1-4; D is possibly TRBD1 (6 bases). The CDR3 totals 13 residues. Germline V CDR1 and CDR2: WSHSY, SAAADI. V lost 10 bases, J lost 6 bases, and 15 bases lay in between.

This chain links TRBV10-3 with TRBJ2-2, with TRBD1 matching over 10 bases. This CDR3 region has 14 residues. CDR1 is ENHRY, CDR2 SYGVKD, per germline. J gave up 4 bases and V 6 bases, and 2 bases lay outside the gene matches. CDR3 DNA: TGTGCCATCAGGGACAGGGGGGGCACCGGGGAGCTGTTTTTT. This codes for CAIRDRGGTGELFF.

V gene TRBV6-5 combines with J gene TRBJ2-1; TRBD2 aligns across 8 bases. CDR3 length: 16 amino acids. V lost 0 bases, J lost 4 bases, and 5 bases stayed unmatched. Germline V gives CDR1 MNHEY, CDR2 SVGAGI. CDR3 coding DNA: TGTGCCAGCAGTTACTCTCCTAGCGGGCCGTACAATGAGCAGTTCTTC. Its protein is CASSYSPSGPYNEQFF.

The chain recombines TRBV19 with TRBJ2-7; the D call may be TRBD1 or TRBD2 (5 bases each). The germline gives CDR1 LNHDA, CDR2 SQIVND (reference sequence). The CDR3 runs to 16 residues. V was pared by 2 bases and J by 3 bases, with 17 bases between. As DNA, the CDR3 is TGTGCCAGTAGTATACCTCCGGGACGGCTGAGCTACGAGCAGTACTTC. It is translated as CASSIPPGRLSYEQYF.

The chain recombines TRBV5-1 with TRBJ2-5; TRBD2 matches at 14 bases. The trim removed 3 bases at V and 4 bases at J, leaving 14 bases unmatched. The CDR3 totals 19 residues. The V gene's germline CDR1 is SGHRS and CDR2 YFSETQ. The CDR3 spells CASSSPTTSGRALRETQYF. The CDR3 DNA reads TGCGCCAGCAGCTCGCCGACGACTAGCGGGAGGGCTCTGCGAGAGACCCAGTACTTC.